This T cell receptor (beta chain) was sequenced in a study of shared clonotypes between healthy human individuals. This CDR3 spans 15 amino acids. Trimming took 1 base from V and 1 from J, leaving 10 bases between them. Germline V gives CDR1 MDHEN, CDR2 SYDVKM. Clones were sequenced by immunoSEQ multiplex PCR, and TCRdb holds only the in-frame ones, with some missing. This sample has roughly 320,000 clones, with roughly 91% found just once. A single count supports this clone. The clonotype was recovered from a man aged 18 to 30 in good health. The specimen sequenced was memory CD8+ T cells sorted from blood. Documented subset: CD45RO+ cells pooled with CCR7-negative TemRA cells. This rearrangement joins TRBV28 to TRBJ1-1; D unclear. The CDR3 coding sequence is TGTGCCAGCAGTTTATCTGGCAGGACGAACACTGAAGCTTTCTTT. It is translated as CASSLSGRTNTEAFF.